This T cell receptor (beta chain) stems from a study of regulatory T cells in long-lasting Graves disease. Study details: Graves' cases, newly diagnosed, had used antithyroid drugs under 3 months. Study results and limitations: Possibly, accuracy suffered from the small sample size.

CDR1 and CDR2 (germline): LNHDA, SQIVND (reference sequence). The length of the CDR3 is 15 residues. Trimming cost V 5 bases and J 1 base, with 11 bases left between them. A word on this clonotype: The antigen is unknown.

Construction of TCR beta libraries relied on iRepertoire HTBI primers and on Arm-PCR targeting CDR3 regions. TCRdb analysed the multiplex PCR reads with MiXCR anew, one entry per CDR3 protein. The sample lists around 420,000 distinct CDR3 sequences, approximately 16% occurring once. Time point meaning: newly diagnosed GD, antithyroid drugs for less than 3 months. Following extraction of RNA from PBMCs, that RNA was used to make the TCR library. This sample also appeared in a second study, on T cells in Graves' hyperthyroidism and ophthalmopathy. As that study records: A first-round RT-PCR of the TCR CDR3 used the HTBI primer set.

The chain carries TRBV19 and TRBJ2-2, with D perhaps matching TRBD1 (5 bases). This specimen consisted of peripheral blood mononuclear cells (PBMCs), obtained at new diagnosis, from a patient treated with antithyroid drugs. The receptor was isolated from a woman aged 40 to 50 with Graves disease. CDR3 bases: TGTGCCAGTAGTCTCCGCGACAGGAACACCGGGGAGCTGTTTTTT. This sequence encodes CASSLRDRNTGELFF.